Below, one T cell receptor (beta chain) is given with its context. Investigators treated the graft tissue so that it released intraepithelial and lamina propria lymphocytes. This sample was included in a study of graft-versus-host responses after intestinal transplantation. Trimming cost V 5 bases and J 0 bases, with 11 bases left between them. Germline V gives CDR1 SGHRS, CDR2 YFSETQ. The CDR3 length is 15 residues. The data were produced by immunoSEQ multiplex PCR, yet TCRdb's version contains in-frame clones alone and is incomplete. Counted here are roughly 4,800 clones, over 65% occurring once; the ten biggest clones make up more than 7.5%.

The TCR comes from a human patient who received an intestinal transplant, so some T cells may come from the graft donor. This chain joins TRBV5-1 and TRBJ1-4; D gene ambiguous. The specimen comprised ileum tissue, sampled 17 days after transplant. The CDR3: CASRGDTATNEKLFF. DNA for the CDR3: TGCGCCAGCAGGGGAGACACAGCAACTAATGAAAAACTGTTTTTT.